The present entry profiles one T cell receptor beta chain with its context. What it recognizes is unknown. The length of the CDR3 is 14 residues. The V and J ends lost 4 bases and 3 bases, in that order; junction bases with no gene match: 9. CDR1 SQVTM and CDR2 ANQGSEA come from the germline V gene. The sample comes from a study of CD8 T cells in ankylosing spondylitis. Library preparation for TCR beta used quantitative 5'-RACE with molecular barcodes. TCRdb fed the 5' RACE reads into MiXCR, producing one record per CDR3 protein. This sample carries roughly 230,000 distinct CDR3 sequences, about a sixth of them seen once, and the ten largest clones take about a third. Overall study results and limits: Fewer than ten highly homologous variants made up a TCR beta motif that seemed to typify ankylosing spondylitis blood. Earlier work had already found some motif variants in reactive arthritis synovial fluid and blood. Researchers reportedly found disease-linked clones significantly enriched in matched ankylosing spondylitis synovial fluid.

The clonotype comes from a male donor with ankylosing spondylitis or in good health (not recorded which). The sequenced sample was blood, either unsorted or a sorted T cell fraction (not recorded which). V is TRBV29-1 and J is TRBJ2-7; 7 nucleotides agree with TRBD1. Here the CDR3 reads CSVATGFGSYEQYF. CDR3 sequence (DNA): TGCAGCGTTGCGACAGGGTTTGGCAGCTACGAGCAGTACTTC.